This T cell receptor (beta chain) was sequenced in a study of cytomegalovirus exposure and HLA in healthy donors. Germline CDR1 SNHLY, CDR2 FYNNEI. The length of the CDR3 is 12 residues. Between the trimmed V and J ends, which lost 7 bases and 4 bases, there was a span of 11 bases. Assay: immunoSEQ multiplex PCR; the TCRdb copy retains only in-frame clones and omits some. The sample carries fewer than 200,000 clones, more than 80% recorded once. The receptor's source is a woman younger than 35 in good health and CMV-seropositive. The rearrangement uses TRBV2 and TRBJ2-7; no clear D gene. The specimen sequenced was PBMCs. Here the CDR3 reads CASIIDGYEQYF. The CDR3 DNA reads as TGTGCCAGCATAATCGACGGGTACGAGCAGTACTTC.